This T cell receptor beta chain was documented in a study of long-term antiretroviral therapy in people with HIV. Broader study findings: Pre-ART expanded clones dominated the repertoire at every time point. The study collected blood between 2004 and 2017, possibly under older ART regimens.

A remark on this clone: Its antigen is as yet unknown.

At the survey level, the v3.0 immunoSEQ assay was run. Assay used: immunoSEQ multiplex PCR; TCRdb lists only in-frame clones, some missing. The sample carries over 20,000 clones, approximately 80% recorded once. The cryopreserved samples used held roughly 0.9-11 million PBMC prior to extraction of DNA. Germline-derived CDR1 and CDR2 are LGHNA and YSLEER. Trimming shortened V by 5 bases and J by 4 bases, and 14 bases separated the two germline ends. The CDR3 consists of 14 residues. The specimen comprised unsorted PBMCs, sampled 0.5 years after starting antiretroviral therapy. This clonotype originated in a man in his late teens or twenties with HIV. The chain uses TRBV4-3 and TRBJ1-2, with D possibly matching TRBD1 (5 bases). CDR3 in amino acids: CASSVGTASYGYTF. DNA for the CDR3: TGCGCCAGCAGCGTCGGGACGGCCTCCTATGGCTACACCTTC.